What follows are 28 T cell receptor beta chains derived from one specimen sequenced in a study of blood T cell repertoires in COVID-19. Profiling relied on immunoSEQ multiplex PCR, and the TCRdb table lists in-frame clones only, not all of them. The table has some 74,000 clones, around 83% seen once; the top ten hold roughly 43%. Sequenced sample: peripheral blood. All receptors derive from a man aged 80 or over with acute or convalescent COVID-19.

The rearrangement uses TRBV27 and TRBJ1-2; D uncertain. The germline CDR1 and CDR2 sequences are MNHEY and SMNVEV (reference sequence). There are 13 residues in the CDR3. The germline V and J ends were trimmed by 7 bases and 4 bases, with 13 bases remaining between them. The CDR3 region is CASKSGNSYGYTF. The CDR3 DNA reads as TGTGCCAGCAAGTCGGGGAACTCCTATGGCTACACCTTC.

The V gene is TRBV18, the J gene TRBJ1-2; D remains unclear. Trimming took off 3 bases at V and 3 bases at J, with 11 bases between the two ends. The CDR3 consists of 14 residues. Per germline, CDR1 KGHSH and CDR2 LQKENI. CDR3 sequence reads: CASSPQKRDYGYTF. The CDR3, as DNA: TGTGCCAGCTCACCTCAAAAACGGGACTATGGCTACACCTTC. Using reference TRBV18 and TRBJ1-2 for the parts outside the CDR3, the full variable domain is NAGVMQNPRHLVRRRGQEARLRCSPMKGHSHVYWYRQLPEEGLKFMVYLQKENIIDESGMPKERFSAEFPKEGPSILRIQQVVRGDSAAYFCASSPQKRDYGYTFGSGTRLTVV.

This chain uses TRBV6-5 with TRBJ1-4; D is perhaps TRBD1 (5 bases). V was clipped by 8 bases and J by 6 bases, with 10 bases between them. CDR1 MNHEY and CDR2 SVGAGI come from the germline V gene. This CDR3 comprises 12 residues. This CDR3 is CASGGGYEKLFF. CDR3 DNA: TGTGCCAGCGGGGGAGGGTATGAAAAACTGTTTTTT.

This sequence joins TRBV5-1 and TRBJ2-5, with 12 bases identical to TRBD2. The J segment lost 2 bases and the V segment lost 2 bases, leaving 10 bases of the junction unmatched. Germline loops: CDR1 SGHRS, CDR2 YFSETQ. The CDR3 runs 18 residues. This CDR3 is CASSLRLAGATGQETQYF. The CDR3 DNA follows: TGCGCCAGCAGCTTACGACTAGCGGGAGCAACTGGGCAAGAGACCCAGTACTTC. The entire variable domain, with the rest obtained from reference TRBV5-1 and TRBJ2-5, is as follows: KAGVTQTPRYLIKTRGQQVTLSCSPISGHRSVSWYQQTPGQGLQFLFEYFSETQRNKGNFPGRFSGRQFSNSRSEMNVSTLELGDSALYLCASSLRLAGATGQETQYFGPGTRLLVL.

The rearrangement joins TRBV27 to TRBJ1-6, with unresolved D. The CDR3 has 15 amino acids. Germline CDR1 and CDR2: MNHEY and SMNVEV (reference sequence). The germline V and J ends were trimmed by 4 bases and 1 base, with 8 bases remaining between them. The CDR3 DNA reads TGTGCCAGCAGTTCGGAGGGTTCCTATAATTCACCCCTCCACTTT. It is translated as CASSSEGSYNSPLHF.

This clone was counted only a few times. The CDR3 loop reads CASSTDSGRRRAFF. The CDR3 bases are TGTGCCAGTAGTACGGATAGCGGGAGGAGACGGGCATTCTTC. The chain combines TRBV19 with TRBJ2-1; 10 nucleotides agree with TRBD2. This CDR3 is 14 amino acids long. V dropped 4 bases and J dropped 16; count of bases not matched to a gene: 13. The germline CDR1 and CDR2 sequences are LNHDA and SQIVND (reference sequence).

The J gene is TRBJ1-2, the V gene TRBV19; D not certain. The CDR3 spans 14 residues. CDR1 is LNHDA and CDR2 is SQIVND in the germline V gene (reference sequence). V lost 7 bases to trimming and J lost 6 bases, with 18 bases between them. This chain's CDR3 is CASNQVGVLDGYTF. The CDR3 DNA follows: TGTGCCAGTAATCAGGTGGGAGTTCTTGATGGCTACACCTTC.

The rearrangement joins TRBV10-3 to TRBJ1-4, with D unclear. V lost 5 bases and J lost 8, with 18 bases in between. The CDR3 contains 15 residues. Germline CDR1 reads ENHRY; CDR2 reads SYGVKD. CDR3 DNA sequence: TGTGCCATCAGTCCGCGACTTGACCGAGAGGAAAAACTGTTTTTT. Translated: CAISPRLDREEKLFF.

J is TRBJ2-2 and V is TRBV5-5; 15 nucleotides line up with TRBD2. Per the germline V gene, CDR1 is SGHKS and CDR2 is YYEKEE (reference sequence). There are 18 residues in the CDR3. V lost 1 base to trimming and J lost 7 bases; unmatched junction nucleotides: 8. The CDR3: CASSLPGLAGGLGGELFF. The CDR3 DNA reads TGTGCCAGCAGCTTGCCCGGACTAGCGGGAGGGCTTGGCGGGGAGCTGTTTTTT. Supplemented by reference TRBV5-5 and TRBJ2-2, the full variable domain reads DAGVTQSPTHLIKTRGQQVTLRCSPISGHKSVSWYQQVLGQGPQFIFQYYEKEERGRGNFPDRFSARQFPNYSSELNVNALLLGDSALYLCASSLPGLAGGLGGELFFGEGSRLTVL.

This sequence joins TRBV19 and TRBJ1-2; 8 bases agree with TRBD1. CDR1 is LNHDA, CDR2 SQIVND, per germline (reference sequence). The CDR3 sequence is 14 residues long. V dropped 4 bases and J dropped 4; count of bases not matched to a gene: 5. CDR3 sequence: CASSSRGPPYGYTF. The CDR3 nucleotides read TGTGCCAGTAGTAGCAGGGGGCCCCCCTATGGCTACACCTTC.

The chain couples TRBV5-1 to TRBJ2-2, with 8 positions matching TRBD2. This CDR3 is built from 16 residues. CDR1 is SGHRS, CDR2 YFSETQ, per germline. With V trimmed by 6 bases and J by 4 bases, 11 bases remained unmatched. This CDR3 reads CASTLTSGGLTGELFF. Written as DNA, the CDR3 is TGCGCCAGCACTCTTACTTCGGGGGGGCTCACCGGGGAGCTGTTTTTT.

V gene TRBV29-1 combines with J gene TRBJ1-2; D might be TRBD1 (6 bases). Germline lookup yields CDR1 SQVTM and CDR2 ANQGSEA. The CDR3 length is 12 residues. V was cut by 6 bases and J by 6 bases, with 14 bases left in between. The CDR3 coding sequence is TGCAGCGTGGGGGGGCACGCTGATGGCTACACCTTC. Amino acid sequence: CSVGGHADGYTF.

The chain links TRBV5-1 to TRBJ1-2; D may be TRBD1 (6 bases). From germline, CDR1 is SGHRS and CDR2 YFSETQ. V gave up 2 bases and J gave up 6 bases, with 14 bases separating them. The CDR3 is made up of 14 amino acids. As DNA, the CDR3 is TGCGCCAGCAGCTTTGACAGGCGGTGGGATGGCTACACCTTC. Translating it yields CASSFDRRWDGYTF.

The rearrangement joins TRBV2 to TRBJ2-1; D remains ambiguous. CDR3 size: 12 residues. Per the germline V gene, CDR1 is SNHLY and CDR2 is FYNNEI. Trimming cost V 6 bases and J 7 bases, with 10 bases left between them. CDR3 in amino acids: CASRGLWNEQFF. CDR3 in DNA: TGTGCCAGCAGGGGCCTTTGGAATGAGCAGTTCTTC.

The chain links TRBV6-5 to TRBJ2-7, with 7 nucleotides matching TRBD1. The germline gives CDR1 MNHEY, CDR2 SVGAGI. This CDR3 has 15 amino acids. V dropped 5 bases and J dropped 0; count of bases not matched to a gene: 7. CDR3 in DNA: TGTGCCAGCAGTCGACCGGGACAGAACTCCTACGAGCAGTACTTC. Encoded protein: CASSRPGQNSYEQYF.

The CDR3 DNA sequence: TGTGCCAGCAGCTTAGCGTTGGGGGGGCCGGGAGAGACCCAGTACTTC. It yields the protein CASSLALGGPGETQYF. The chain links TRBV7-2 to TRBJ2-5; D may be TRBD2 (7 bases). The CDR3 has 16 residues. Trimming shortened V by 0 bases and J by 4 bases, and 15 bases separated the two germline ends. Germline lookup yields CDR1 SGHTA and CDR2 FQGNSA.

This rearrangement joins TRBV24-1 to TRBJ2-1; 13 bases fit TRBD2. The CDR3 runs to 16 residues. The V segment lost 5 bases and the J segment 4 bases; nucleotides outside the gene matches: 4. Germline V gene data show CDR1 as KGHDR and CDR2 as SFDVKD. In nucleotides, the CDR3 is TGTGCCACCAGTGCGGGGACTAGCGGGGCTTACAATGAGCAGTTCTTC. Translation gives CATSAGTSGAYNEQFF.

This chain joins TRBV19 and TRBJ2-2; the match to TRBD1 covers 9 bases. Germline CDR1 LNHDA, CDR2 SQIVND (reference sequence). This CDR3 spans 15 amino acids. The V gene end was trimmed by 6 bases and the J gene end by 4 bases; junction bases not matched to a gene: 6. The CDR3 DNA sequence: TGTGCCAGTAGAGACGGGACAGGGATCACCGGGGAGCTGTTTTTT. It encodes CASRDGTGITGELFF.

A few counts support this clone. This chain joins TRBV9 and TRBJ2-1, with TRBD1 identical over 7 bases. This CDR3 contains 15 residues. The V segment lost 3 bases and the J segment 2 bases; nucleotides outside the gene matches: 5. The germline gives CDR1 SGDLS, CDR2 YYNGEE. The CDR3 loop reads CASSADRATYNEQFF. As DNA, the CDR3 is TGTGCCAGCAGCGCCGACAGGGCAACCTACAATGAGCAGTTCTTC.

The rearrangement uses TRBV28 and TRBJ2-7, with 7 bases fitting TRBD1. V shed 5 bases and J 0 bases; nucleotides not matched to a gene: 7. Germline V gene sequence: CDR1 MDHEN, CDR2 SYDVKM. This CDR3 has 15 residues. CDR3 sequence: CASSPRGQVSYEQYF. Here the CDR3 DNA reads TGTGCCAGCAGTCCCCGCGGACAGGTCTCCTACGAGCAGTACTTC.

Only a few counts were recorded for this clone. The gene calls are TRBV4-1 and TRBJ1-6; the match to TRBD1 covers 7 bases. Germline CDR1 MGHRA, CDR2 YSYEKL. Trimming cost V 4 bases and J 5 bases; bases outside gene matches: 5. CDR3 length: 15 amino acids. CDR3 sequence (DNA): TGCGCCAGCAGCCTAGGGACAGCGAATAATTCACCCCTCCACTTT. Its translation is CASSLGTANNSPLHF.

V gene TRBV7-9 combines with J gene TRBJ1-2, with 7 bases lining up with TRBD1. Trimming at V came to 5 bases and at J to 2 bases, leaving 5 bases not matched to a gene. Germline V gene sequence: CDR1 SEHNR, CDR2 FQNEAQ (reference sequence). The CDR3 has 14 amino acids. The CDR3 coding sequence is TGTGCCAGCAGCATACAGGGGTCCAACTATGGCTACACCTTC. This sequence encodes CASSIQGSNYGYTF.

This chain uses TRBV5-1 with TRBJ2-5, with 7 positions matching TRBD1. The trim removed 4 bases at V and 6 bases at J, leaving 9 bases unmatched. The CDR3 sequence is 14 residues long. Germline V CDR1 and CDR2: SGHRS, YFSETQ. CDR3 nucleotide sequence: TGCGCCAGCAGCCTCACCGACAGGGATAAGACCCAGTACTTC. As protein: CASSLTDRDKTQYF.

The genes are TRBV11-2 and TRBJ1-1; 7 bases line up with TRBD1. Germline V gene sequence: CDR1 SGHAT, CDR2 FQNNGV. J lost 5 bases, V lost 2 bases, and 8 bases had no gene match. The CDR3 extends over 15 amino acids. CDR3 DNA: TGTGCCAGCAGCTTATTTTATGGGACAGAAACTGAAGCTTTCTTT. Protein: CASSLFYGTETEAFF.

The chain is built from TRBV11-1 and TRBJ1-1, with a weak D call TRBD1 (6 bases). CDR1 is SGHAT, CDR2 FQDESV, per germline (reference sequence). Trimming cost V 3 bases and J 12 bases, with 11 bases left between them. The CDR3 length is 11 residues. This chain's CDR3 is CASSFRQGTFF. The CDR3 DNA reads TGTGCCAGCAGCTTTAGGCAGGGGACTTTCTTT.

V and J are TRBV11-2 and TRBJ2-1; TRBD2 might be the D (5 bases). With 6 bases removed from V and 6 bases from J, the gap between germline ends came to 12 bases. Germline V gene sequence: CDR1 SGHAT, CDR2 FQNNGV. This CDR3 region has 13 residues. CDR3 residues: CASSFFGINEQFF. Written as DNA, the CDR3 is TGTGCCAGCAGTTTCTTCGGGATCAATGAGCAGTTCTTC.

The chain has TRBV5-5 and TRBJ2-1; perhaps TRBD2 as D (6 bases). Per the germline V gene, CDR1 is SGHKS and CDR2 is YYEKEE (reference sequence). Trimming pared 0 bases from V and 8 bases from J, leaving 18 bases between. This CDR3 spans 16 amino acids. The CDR3 spells CASSLGIGTPSDEQFF. The CDR3 DNA reads TGTGCCAGCAGCTTGGGGATCGGGACTCCATCGGATGAGCAGTTCTTC. Supplemented by reference TRBV5-5 and TRBJ2-1, the full variable domain reads DAGVTQSPTHLIKTRGQQVTLRCSPISGHKSVSWYQQVLGQGPQFIFQYYEKEERGRGNFPDRFSARQFPNYSSELNVNALLLGDSALYLCASSLGIGTPSDEQFFGPGTRLTVL.

The rearrangement links TRBV16 to TRBJ2-6; possible D gene TRBD1, 5 bases. Trimming removed 4 bases from V and 3 bases from J, with 10 bases in between. This CDR3 contains 15 residues. Per the germline V gene, CDR1 is KGHSY and CDR2 is FQNENV. The DNA of the CDR3 is TGTGCCAGCAGCCCAAGCAGGGTTGGGGCCAACGTCCTGACTTTC. It yields the protein CASSPSRVGANVLTF. The full variable domain, completed using reference TRBV16 and TRBJ2-6, is GEEVAQTPKHLVRGEGQKAKLYCAPIKGHSYVFWYQQVLKNEFKFLISFQNENVFDETGMPKERFSAKCLPNSPCSLEIQATKLEDSAVYFCASSPSRVGANVLTFGAGSRLTVL.